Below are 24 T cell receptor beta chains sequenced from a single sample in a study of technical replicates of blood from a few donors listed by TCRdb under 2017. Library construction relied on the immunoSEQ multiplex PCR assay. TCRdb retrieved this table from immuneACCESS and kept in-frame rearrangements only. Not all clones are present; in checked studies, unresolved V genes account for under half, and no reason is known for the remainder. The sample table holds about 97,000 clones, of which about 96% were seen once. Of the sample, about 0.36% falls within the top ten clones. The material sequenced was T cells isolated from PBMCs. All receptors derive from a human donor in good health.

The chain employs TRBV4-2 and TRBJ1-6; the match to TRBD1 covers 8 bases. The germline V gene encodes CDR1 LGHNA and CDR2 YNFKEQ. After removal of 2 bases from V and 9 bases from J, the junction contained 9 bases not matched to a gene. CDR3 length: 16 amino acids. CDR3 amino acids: CASSQTPGGASSPLHF. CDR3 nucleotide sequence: TGTGCCAGCAGCCAAACCCCAGGGGGCGCGAGTTCACCCCTCCACTTT.

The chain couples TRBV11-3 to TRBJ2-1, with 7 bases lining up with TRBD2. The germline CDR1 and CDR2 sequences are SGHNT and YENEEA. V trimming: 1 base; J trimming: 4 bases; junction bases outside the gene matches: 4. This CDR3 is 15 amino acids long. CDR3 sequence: CASSLGQGLYNEQFF. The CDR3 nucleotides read TGTGCCAGCAGCTTAGGGCAGGGACTATACAATGAGCAGTTCTTC.

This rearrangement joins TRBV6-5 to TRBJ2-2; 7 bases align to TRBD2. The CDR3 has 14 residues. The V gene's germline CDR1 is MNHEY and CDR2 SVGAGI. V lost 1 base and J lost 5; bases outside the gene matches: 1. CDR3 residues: CASSYYSGTGELFF. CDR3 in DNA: TGTGCCAGCAGTTACTATAGCGGGACCGGGGAGCTGTTTTTT.

CDR3 sequence (DNA): TGTGCCAGCAGTCCGGGACGGGGGTCTTACGAGCAGTACTTC. Protein: CASSPGRGSYEQYF. This rearrangement joins TRBV27 to TRBJ2-7, with D maybe TRBD2 (6 bases). Trimming pared 5 bases from V and 4 bases from J, leaving 15 bases between. This CDR3 has 14 amino acids. Looked up from germline, CDR1 is MNHEY and CDR2 is SMNVEV (reference sequence).

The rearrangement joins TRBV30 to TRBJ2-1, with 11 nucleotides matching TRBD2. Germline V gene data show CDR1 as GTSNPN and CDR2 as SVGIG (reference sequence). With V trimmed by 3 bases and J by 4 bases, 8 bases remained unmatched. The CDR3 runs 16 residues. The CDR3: CAWRGTSGRLYNEQFF. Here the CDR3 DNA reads TGTGCCTGGAGGGGGACTAGCGGTAGATTATACAATGAGCAGTTCTTC. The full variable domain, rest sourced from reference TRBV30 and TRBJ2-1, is SQTIHQWPATLVQPVGSPLSLECTVEGTSNPNLYWYRQAAGRGLQLLFYSVGIGQISSEVPQNLSASRPQDRQFILSSKKLLLSDSGFYLCAWRGTSGRLYNEQFFGPGTRLTVL.

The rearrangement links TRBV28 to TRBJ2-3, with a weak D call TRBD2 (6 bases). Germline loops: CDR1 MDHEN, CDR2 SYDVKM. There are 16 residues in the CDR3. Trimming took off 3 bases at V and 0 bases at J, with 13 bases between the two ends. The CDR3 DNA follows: TGTGCCAGCAGTTTCGGCGGGGTCCTAAGCACAGATACGCAGTATTTT. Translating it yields CASSFGGVLSTDTQYF.

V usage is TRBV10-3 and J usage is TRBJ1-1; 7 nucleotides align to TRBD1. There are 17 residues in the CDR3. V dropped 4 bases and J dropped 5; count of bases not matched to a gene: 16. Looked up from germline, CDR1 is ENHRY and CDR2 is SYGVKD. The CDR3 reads CAISASNIDRVATEAFF. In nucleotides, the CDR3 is TGTGCCATCAGTGCTTCAAATATAGACAGGGTAGCAACTGAAGCTTTCTTT.

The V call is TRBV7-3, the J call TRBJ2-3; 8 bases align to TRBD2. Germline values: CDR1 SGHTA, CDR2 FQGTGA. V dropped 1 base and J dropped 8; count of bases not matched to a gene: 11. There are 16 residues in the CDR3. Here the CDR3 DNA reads TGTGCCAGCAGCTTAAACGGACGGGAGGGATTTGTTACGCAGTATTTT. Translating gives CASSLNGREGFVTQYF.

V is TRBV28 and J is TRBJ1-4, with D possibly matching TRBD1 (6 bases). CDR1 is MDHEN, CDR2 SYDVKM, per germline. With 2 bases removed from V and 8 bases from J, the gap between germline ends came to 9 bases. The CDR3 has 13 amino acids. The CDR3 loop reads CASSLETGEKLFF. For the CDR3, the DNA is TGTGCCAGCAGTTTAGAAACAGGGGAAAAACTGTTTTTT.

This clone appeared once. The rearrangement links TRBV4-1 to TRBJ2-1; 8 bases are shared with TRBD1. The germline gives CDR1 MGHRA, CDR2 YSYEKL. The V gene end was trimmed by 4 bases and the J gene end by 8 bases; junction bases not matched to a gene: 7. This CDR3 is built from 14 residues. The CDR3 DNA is TGCGCCAGCAGCCGGAGAGCAGGGGGCCATGAGCAGTTCTTC. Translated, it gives CASSRRAGGHEQFF.

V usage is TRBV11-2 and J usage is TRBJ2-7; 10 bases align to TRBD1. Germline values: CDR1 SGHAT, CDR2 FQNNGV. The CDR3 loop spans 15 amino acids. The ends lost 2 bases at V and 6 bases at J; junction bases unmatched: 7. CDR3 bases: TGTGCCAGCAGCTTAATGAGACAGGGGGCTCTCGAGCAGTACTTC. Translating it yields CASSLMRQGALEQYF. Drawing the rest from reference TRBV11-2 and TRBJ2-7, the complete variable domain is EAGVAQSPRYKIIEKRQSVAFWCNPISGHATLYWYQQILGQGPKLLIQFQNNGVVDDSQLPKDRFSAERLKGVDSTLKIQPAKLEDSAVYLCASSLMRQGALEQYFGPGTRLTVT.

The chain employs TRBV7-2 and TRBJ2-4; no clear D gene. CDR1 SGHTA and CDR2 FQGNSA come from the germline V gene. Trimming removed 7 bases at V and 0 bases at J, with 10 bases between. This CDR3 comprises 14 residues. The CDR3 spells CASTRFEAKNIQYF. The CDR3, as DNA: TGTGCCAGCACCCGGTTCGAAGCCAAAAACATTCAGTACTTC.

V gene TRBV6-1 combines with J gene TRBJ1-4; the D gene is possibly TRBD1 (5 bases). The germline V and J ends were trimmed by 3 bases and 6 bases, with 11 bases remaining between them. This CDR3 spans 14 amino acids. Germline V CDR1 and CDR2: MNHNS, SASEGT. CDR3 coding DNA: TGTGCCAGCAGTGAGAGGGAGGGGTATGAAAAACTGTTTTTT. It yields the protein CASSEREGYEKLFF.

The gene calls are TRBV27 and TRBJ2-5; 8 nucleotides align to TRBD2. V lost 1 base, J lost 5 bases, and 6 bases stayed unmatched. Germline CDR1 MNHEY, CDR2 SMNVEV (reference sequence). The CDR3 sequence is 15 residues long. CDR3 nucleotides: TGTGCCAGCAGTTTATTCCAGCCTAGCGGGGAGACCCAGTACTTC. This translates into CASSLFQPSGETQYF.

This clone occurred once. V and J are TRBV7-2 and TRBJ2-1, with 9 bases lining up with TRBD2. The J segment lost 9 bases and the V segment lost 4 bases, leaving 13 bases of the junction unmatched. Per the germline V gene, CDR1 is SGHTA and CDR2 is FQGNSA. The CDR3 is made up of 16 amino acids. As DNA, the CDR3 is TGTGCCAGCAGCTCCAGCAGGGCTAGCGGGACCGCTGAGCAGTTCTTC. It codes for CASSSSRASGTAEQFF.

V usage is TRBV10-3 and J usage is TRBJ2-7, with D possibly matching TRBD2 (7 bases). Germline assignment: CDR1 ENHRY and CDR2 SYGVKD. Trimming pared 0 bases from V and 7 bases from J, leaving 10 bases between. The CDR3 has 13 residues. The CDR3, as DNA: TGTGCCATCAGTGAGTCGAGGGGGGGAGAGCAGTACTTC. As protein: CAISESRGGEQYF.

Here the CDR3 reads CASSSGTGGREQYF. The CDR3 DNA is TGTGCCAGCAGCTCCGGGACAGGGGGCCGCGAGCAGTACTTC. This chain links TRBV5-6 with TRBJ2-7, with TRBD1 identical over 12 bases. Unmatched junction bases numbered 4, after V lost 3 bases and J lost 6 bases. The CDR3 has 14 amino acids. Germline V lookup: CDR1 SGHDT, CDR2 YYEEEE.

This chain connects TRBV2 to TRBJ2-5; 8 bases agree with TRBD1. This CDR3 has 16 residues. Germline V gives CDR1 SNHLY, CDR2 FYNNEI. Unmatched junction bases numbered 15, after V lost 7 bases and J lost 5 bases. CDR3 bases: TGTGCCAGCAACTACCGGGACAGGATAGGAGGCGAGACCCAGTACTTC. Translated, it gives CASNYRDRIGGETQYF.

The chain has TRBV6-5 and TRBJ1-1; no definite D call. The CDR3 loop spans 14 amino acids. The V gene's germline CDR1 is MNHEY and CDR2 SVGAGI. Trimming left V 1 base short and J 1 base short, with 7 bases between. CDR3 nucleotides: TGTGCCAGCAGTTACTTTTCGGGGAACACTGAAGCTTTCTTT. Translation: CASSYFSGNTEAFF.

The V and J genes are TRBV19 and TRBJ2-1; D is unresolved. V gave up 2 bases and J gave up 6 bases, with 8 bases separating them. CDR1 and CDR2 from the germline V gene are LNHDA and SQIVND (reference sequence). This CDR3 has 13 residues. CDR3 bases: TGTGCCAGTAGTATATCAGGCGTCAATGAGCAGTTCTTC. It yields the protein CASSISGVNEQFF.

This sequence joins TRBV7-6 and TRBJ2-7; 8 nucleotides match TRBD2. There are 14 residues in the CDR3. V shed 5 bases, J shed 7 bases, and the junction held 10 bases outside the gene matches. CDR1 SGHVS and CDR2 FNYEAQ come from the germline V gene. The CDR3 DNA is TGTGCCAGCAGCCACCCATTGGGCGGGGGGGAGCAGTACTTC. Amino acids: CASSHPLGGGEQYF.

The chain's CDR3 is CASRTLQGYEQYF. For the CDR3, the DNA is TGTGCCAGCAGGACATTACAGGGCTACGAGCAGTACTTC. The chain combines TRBV27 with TRBJ2-7; D is perhaps TRBD1 (6 bases). The V end lost 6 bases, the J end lost 3 bases, and 12 bases lay between the germline ends. CDR3 size: 13 residues. Looked up from germline, CDR1 is MNHEY and CDR2 is SMNVEV (reference sequence).

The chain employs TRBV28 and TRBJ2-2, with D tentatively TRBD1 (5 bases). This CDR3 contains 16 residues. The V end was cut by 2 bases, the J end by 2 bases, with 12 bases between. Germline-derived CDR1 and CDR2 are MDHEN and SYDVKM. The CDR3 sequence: CASSLQGWKNTGELFF. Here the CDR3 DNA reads TGTGCCAGCAGTTTACAGGGATGGAAAAACACCGGGGAGCTGTTTTTT.

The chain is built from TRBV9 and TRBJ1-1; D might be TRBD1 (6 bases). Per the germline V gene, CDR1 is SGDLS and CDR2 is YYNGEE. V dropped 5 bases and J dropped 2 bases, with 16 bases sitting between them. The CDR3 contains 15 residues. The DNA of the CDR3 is TGTGCCAGCAGTACTTGGGACACCCTTAACACTGAAGCTTTCTTT. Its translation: CASSTWDTLNTEAFF.